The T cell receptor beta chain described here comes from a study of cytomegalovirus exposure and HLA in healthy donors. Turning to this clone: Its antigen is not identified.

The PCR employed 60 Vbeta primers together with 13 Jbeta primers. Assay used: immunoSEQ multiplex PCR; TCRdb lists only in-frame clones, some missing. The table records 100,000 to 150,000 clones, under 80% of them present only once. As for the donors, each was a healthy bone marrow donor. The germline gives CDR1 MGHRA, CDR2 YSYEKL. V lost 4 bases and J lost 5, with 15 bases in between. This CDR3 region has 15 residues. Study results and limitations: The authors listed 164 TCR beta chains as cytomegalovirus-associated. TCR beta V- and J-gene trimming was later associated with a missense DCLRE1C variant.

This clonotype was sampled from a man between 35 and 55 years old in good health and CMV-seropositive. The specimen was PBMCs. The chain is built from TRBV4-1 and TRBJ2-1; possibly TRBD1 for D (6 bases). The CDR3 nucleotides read TGCGCCAGCAGCCGAAACCCCCCAGGGGACAATGAGCAGTTCTTC. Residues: CASSRNPPGDNEQFF.